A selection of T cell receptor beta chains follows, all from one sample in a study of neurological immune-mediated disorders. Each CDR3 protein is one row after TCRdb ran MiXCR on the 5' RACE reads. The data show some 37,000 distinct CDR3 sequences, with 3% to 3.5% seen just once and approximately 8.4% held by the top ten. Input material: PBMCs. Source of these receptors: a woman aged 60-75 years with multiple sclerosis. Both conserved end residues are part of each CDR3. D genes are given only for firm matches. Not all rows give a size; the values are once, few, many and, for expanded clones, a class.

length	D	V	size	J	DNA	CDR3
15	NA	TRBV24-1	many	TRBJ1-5	TGTGCCACCAGTGATTTCCAGAGGAGGAATCAGCCCCAGCATTTT	CATSDFQRRNQPQHF
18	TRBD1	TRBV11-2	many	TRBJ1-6	TGTGCCAGCAGCTTAGACGGACAGGGGAGCTCCTATAATTCACCCCTCCACTTT	CASSLDGQGSSYNSPLHF
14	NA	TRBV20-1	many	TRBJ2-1	TGCAGTGCTAGAGATTCGAGGTCCTACGGTGAGCAGTTCTTC	CSARDSRSYGEQFF
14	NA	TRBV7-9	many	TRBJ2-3	TGTGCCAGCCTCACCAGGGGAAGCACAGATACGCAGTATTTT	CASLTRGSTDTQYF
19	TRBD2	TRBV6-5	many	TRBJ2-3	TGTGCCAGCAGTTACTCCCCTAGCGGGGGCTCGTCCAGCACAGATACGCAGTATTTT	CASSYSPSGGSSSTDTQYF
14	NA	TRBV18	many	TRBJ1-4	TGTGCCAGCTCACAGCGGTCAACTAATGAAAAACTGTTTTTT	CASSQRSTNEKLFF
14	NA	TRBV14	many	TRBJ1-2	TGTGCCAGCAGCCAAGATGGGCAGGGTAACGGCTACACCTTC	CASSQDGQGNGYTF
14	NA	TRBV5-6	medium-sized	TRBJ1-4	TGTGCCAGCAGCCAACTAGACAGATATGAAAAACTGTTTTTT	CASSQLDRYEKLFF
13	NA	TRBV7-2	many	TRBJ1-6	TGTGCCAGCAGCTTACTAGGGGGTCGGACCCTCCACTTT	CASSLLGGRTLHF
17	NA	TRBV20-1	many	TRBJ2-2	TGCAGTGCGATAGGGGGGGGCGAATCTCGCAACACCGGGGAGCTGTTTTTT	CSAIGGGESRNTGELFF
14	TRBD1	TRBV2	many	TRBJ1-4	TGTGCCAGCGGTCGACAGGGGAGAAATGAAAAACTGTTTTTT	CASGRQGRNEKLFF
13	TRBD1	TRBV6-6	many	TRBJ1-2	TGTGCCAGCGGCAACACCAGGGGGAGCGGCTACACCTTC	CASGNTRGSGYTF
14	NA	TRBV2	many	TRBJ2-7	TGTGCCAGCAACCGGGACGGCTTCTCCTACGAGCAGTACTTC	CASNRDGFSYEQYF
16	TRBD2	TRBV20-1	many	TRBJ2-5	TGCAGTGCTAGAGATGATAGCGGGGGATTACAAGAGACCCAGTACTTC	CSARDDSGGLQETQYF
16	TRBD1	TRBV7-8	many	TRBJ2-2	TGTGCCAGCAGCTTATGGGGGACAGGGAACACCGGGGAGCTGTTTTTT	CASSLWGTGNTGELFF
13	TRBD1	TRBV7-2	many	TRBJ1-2	TGTGCCAGCAGTTCTGACAGGGTTTATGGCTACACCTTC	CASSSDRVYGYTF
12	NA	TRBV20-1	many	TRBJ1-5	TGCAGTGCTAGAGGTGGCAATCAGCCCCAGCATTTT	CSARGGNQPQHF
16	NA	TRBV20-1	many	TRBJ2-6	TGCAGTGCTAGAGATCAGGGGGGAACTGGGGCCAACGTCCTGACTTTC	CSARDQGGTGANVLTF
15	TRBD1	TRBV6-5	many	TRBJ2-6	TGTGCCAGCAGTTACCCAACCGGGACAGGGAACGTCCTGACTTTC	CASSYPTGTGNVLTF
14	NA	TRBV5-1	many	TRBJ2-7	TGCGCCAGCAGCTTTCAGTCAAGCTCCTACGAGCAGTACTTC	CASSFQSSSYEQYF
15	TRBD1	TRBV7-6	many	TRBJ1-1	TGTGCCAGCAGCTCTCAAGGACAGGCGAACACTGAAGCTTTCTTT	CASSSQGQANTEAFF
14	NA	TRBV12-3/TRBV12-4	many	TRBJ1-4	TGTGCCAGCAGTTCCTCGGGACTTAATGAAAAACTGTTTTTT	CASSSSGLNEKLFF
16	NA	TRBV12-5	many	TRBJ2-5	TGTGCTAGTGGCCCCGCAACAGGGAGCTTTTTTGAGACCCAGTACTTC	CASGPATGSFFETQYF
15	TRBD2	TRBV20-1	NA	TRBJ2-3	TGCAGTGCTAGAAACCGGCTAGCGGGGGAGGAGACGCAGTATTTT	CSARNRLAGEETQYF
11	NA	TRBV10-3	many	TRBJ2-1	TGTGCCATCAGTGAGTCCCATGAGCAGTTCTTC	CAISESHEQFF
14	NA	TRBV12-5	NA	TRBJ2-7	TGTGCTAGTGGTTTGCCCCCGACAGTCTACGAGCAGTACTTC	CASGLPPTVYEQYF
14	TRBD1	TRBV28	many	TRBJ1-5	TGTGCCAGCACCGGGACAGGCAACAATCAGCCCCAGCATTTT	CASTGTGNNQPQHF
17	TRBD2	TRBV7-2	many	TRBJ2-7	TGTGCCAGCAACTACCGGGAGGGGGGAGGTGACTCCTACGAGCAGTACTTC	CASNYREGGGDSYEQYF
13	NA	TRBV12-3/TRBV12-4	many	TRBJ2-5	TGTGCCAGCAGTTTAGTTAAAGCCGAGACCCAGTACTTC	CASSLVKAETQYF